The subject of this entry is one T cell receptor (beta chain). The antigen remains unidentified. The assay that was used to sequence DNA from cultured CD4+ T cells was the Oncomine TCR Beta short-read assay. TCRdb reprocessed the PCR reads via MiXCR and lists one record per CDR3 protein. The table includes about 17,000 distinct CDR3 sequences, 55% to 65% detected once. The source of the sample is a study of vaccination and CD4 T cells after COVID-19. Study details: Overlapping spike peptides from SARS-CoV-2, HCoV-NL63, HCoV-OC43 and HCoV-229E served to stimulate the cells.

Overall study findings and caveats: Vaccine-specific clones numbering 304 of 307 showed spike mono-reactivity in convalescent patients. Among those convalescent, a median 86.3% of reactive clones emerged solely post-vaccination.

Germline CDR1 and CDR2: SGHAT and FQNNGV. The trim removed 5 bases at V and 3 bases at J, leaving 15 bases unmatched. This CDR3 contains 18 residues. Treatment of the sample: roughly 11-day PBMC culture with coronavirus spike peptide pools or control peptides (ViraFEST assay). Negative selection isolated the CD4+ T cells once the cells had been cultured for 9 to 11 days. This material consisted of CD4+ T cells from blood, cultured in vitro, taken after SARS-CoV-2 vaccination. This sequence was found in a human donor who had recovered from COVID-19. The rearrangement joins TRBV11-2 to TRBJ2-3, with 9 bases fitting TRBD1. CDR3 amino acids: CASSPGATGTGLTDTQYF. The CDR3 nucleotides read TGTGCCAGCAGCCCCGGGGCCACCGGGACAGGGTTAACAGATACGCAGTATTTT.